The entry below gives a single T cell receptor (beta chain) sequence along with its context. This sample was taken from a study of blood T cell repertoires in COVID-19. Study overall: Specimens from acute and convalescent COVID-19 originated in the United States, Italy and Spain.

Enrollment of patients from Seattle took place during active infection, with longitudinal follow-up. V was shortened by 3 bases and J by 7 bases, with 13 bases between the two germline ends. CDR1 and CDR2 (germline): LGHDT, YNNKEL (reference sequence). CDR3 length: 14 amino acids. In the original analysis: Reference gene primer amplification gave estimated nucleated cell counts. Data came from immunoSEQ multiplex PCR; TCRdb stores just in-frame clones and leaves some out. V and J calls and clone size follow that table, whereas D and trimming were derived from the DNA. The table shows 270,000 or so clones, with around 90% occurring only once.

Sample: peripheral blood. The TCR originated in a woman aged 55-75 years with COVID-19, enrolled during active disease. This chain connects TRBV3-1 (or the pseudogene TRBV3-2) to TRBJ1-5, with D possibly TRBD1 on 6 matching bases. The CDR3 bases are TGTGCCAGCAGCCAGACCACAGGGACCCAGCCCCAGCATTTT. This gives the protein CASSQTTGTQPQHF.